This T cell receptor (beta chain) was obtained from a study of blood T cell repertoires in COVID-19. Study-level information: COVID-19 samples from acute and convalescent phases originated in the United States, Italy and Spain. Sources were T cells, B-cell-depleted T cells, or PBMCs; the material itself was cDNA or gDNA.

Authors' methods: Reference gene primer amplification in the assay estimated nucleated cell counts. Method: immunoSEQ multiplex PCR; TCRdb's copy keeps in-frame clones and lacks some. V, J and clone size are taken as reported in that table, and D and trimming were inferred from the DNA itself. The top ten clones hold 10% to 12% of a sample with 75,000 to 90,000 clones, around four fifths of them seen once. The sample was peripheral blood. The clonotype comes from a human donor in a cohort sampled during active COVID-19.

The DNA of the CDR3 is TGCGCCAGCAGCTTGGTCGGAGGGCAAGGGGTCTACGAGCAGTACTTC. This sequence encodes CASSLVGGQGVYEQYF. This chain links TRBV5-1 with TRBJ2-7, with D maybe TRBD2 (6 bases). Germline lookup yields CDR1 SGHRS and CDR2 YFSETQ. V lost 0 bases, J lost 3 bases, and 16 bases lay in between. CDR3 size: 16 residues.